This entry is about one T cell receptor (beta chain). This clone's antigen is unknown. Base qualities are missing; no much larger clone stands one base away. TCRbeta CDR3 regions were amplified from genomic DNA using the immunoSEQ Assay, a bias-controlled multiplex PCR. Concerning the study's data processing: The number of nucleated cells in each sample was estimated from the amplification of reference gene primers within the assay. To quantify the absolute abundance of each unique TCRbeta CDR3 rearrangement, sequence reads were collapsed and filtered. For each sample, productive Simpson clonality was calculated as the square root of Simpson's diversity index over productive rearrangements. TCRdb took this table from immuneACCESS and kept in-frame rearrangements with V and J called. Such tables lack part of the clones; where checked against another copy, unresolved V genes explain under half of the gap, and the rest is unexplained. V and J calls and clone size are copied from that table; D and trimming were computed from the DNA. This sample lists approximately 110,000 clones; about 81% were detected once. Roughly 7.9% of the sample goes to the ten largest clones.

The collaborating institutions used their own protocols to collect whole blood in K2EDTA tubes. Collaborator samples were shipped for TCRbeta analysis as frozen whole blood, isolated PBMCs, or DNA extracted from either sample type. CDR1 and CDR2 (MDHEN, SYDVKM) derive from the germline V gene. The CDR3 measures 16 amino acids from cysteine to phenylalanine. Only the CDR3 DNA stays, 48 bases, in frame from base 1. Germline trimming amounts to 3 bases on V and 4 bases on J, with 8 as the count of junction bases outside the gene matches. The data are from a study of blood T cell repertoires in COVID-19 (dated by TCRdb to the early 2020s). General notes on the study: The collaborator samples originated in the United States, Italy and Spain and spanned the acute and convalescent phases of COVID-19. The material from the prospective study consisted of cDNA or gDNA derived from T cells, B-cell-depleted T cells, or PBMCs. Deeply sampled blood TCRbeta repertoires from subjects exposed to, actively infected with, or recovered from COVID-19 were included in the dataset. The repertoires were released in a freely available public database meant as a resource for research on the immune response to SARS-CoV-2. The samples were drawn from the first 160 participants of the ongoing ImmuneRACE study and from under 1,500 subjects provided by 6 global collaborators. A de-identified subject ID, COVID-19 status, age in years and sex were almost always included in the sample metadata. Where available, HLA class I and class II types were taken from metadata supplied by the sample provider and were not determined by assay-based typing. The research as a whole found: The quantity of clinical and demographic metadata differed by source and by participant and was supplied without curation.

Sequencing was carried out using peripheral blood. The rearrangement combines TRBV28 with TRBJ1-3, with 8 bases in between that match TRBD1. This clonotype was obtained from a man aged 65 to 85 with acute or convalescent COVID-19. The DNA is TGTGCCAGCAGTTTCCTCACAGGGGGAGGGGGAAACACCATATATTTT. Translated, this gives CASSFLTGGGGNTIYF. Joined to the reference TRBV28 and TRBJ1-3 proteins, this CDR3 gives the full variable domain: DVKVTQSSRYLVKRTGEKVFLECVQDMDHENMFWYRQDPGLGLRLIYFSYDVKMKEKGDIPEGYSVSREKKERFSLILESASTNQTSMYLCASSFLTGGGGNTIYFGEGSWLTVV.